This is a list of T cell receptor beta chains from one sample in a study of a mutant IDH1 vaccine in newly diagnosed glioma. Produced via immunoSEQ multiplex PCR; TCRdb's table is partial and in-frame only. The sample has some 59,000 clones; 70% to 90% are singletons. The material was PBMCs, obtained from a glioma patient treated with radiotherapy, temozolomide or both. The receptor set was obtained from a man aged 18 to 29 with glioma. Each CDR3 is given with its conserved first and last residue. The D gene is left open where the match is weak. Some rows have no size entry. The others give once, few or many, or a class for an expanded clone.

>TRBJ1-5|15|TRBD1|.|TRBV6-1
TGTGCCAGCAGTGAAGCACAGGGGATGAATCAGCCCCAGCATTTT
CASSEAQGMNQPQHF
>TRBJ2-7|17|TRBD2|.|TRBV7-9
TGTGCCACCCGCCACCCGGGACTAGCGGGTACAACCTACGAGCAGTACTTC
CATRHPGLAGTTYEQYF
>TRBJ2-2|13|.|once|TRBV19
TGTGCCTCCGAACCCCTAGTCGGCGGGGAGCTGTTTTTT
CASEPLVGGELFF
>TRBJ1-3|11|.|.|TRBV6-6
TGTGCCAGCGGCGAAGGAAACACCATATATTTT
CASGEGNTIYF
>TRBJ2-3|15|.|.|TRBV19
TGTGCCAGTAGTTGGCAGGGTTTAGGTTTGGATACGCAGTATTTT
CASSWQGLGLDTQYF
>TRBJ1-5|14|.|.|TRBV2
TGTGCCAGCAGGAGGAGTTTCGGCAATCAGCCCCAGCATTTT
CASRRSFGNQPQHF
>TRBJ1-1|15|.|.|TRBV6-5
TGTGCCAGCAGGACCCTTCCGGACGGTAACACTGAAGCTTTCTTT
CASRTLPDGNTEAFF
>TRBJ2-5|16|TRBD1|.|TRBV7-2
TGTGCCAGCAGCCCACATGGGACAGGGTTCCAAGAGACCCAGTACTTC
CASSPHGTGFQETQYF
>TRBJ1-4|15|TRBD1|.|TRBV30
TGTGCCTGGAGAGGAGAGGGACAGCTTAATGAAAAACTGTTTTTT
CAWRGEGQLNEKLFF
>TRBJ2-3|14|.|.|TRBV29-1
TGCAGCGTTGATATGGGAGGGGGAACAGATACGCAGTATTTT
CSVDMGGGTDTQYF
>TRBJ1-1|15|.|few|TRBV14
TGTGCCAGCAGCCTTTGGGACCGTTGGAACACTGAAGCTTTCTTT
CASSLWDRWNTEAFF
>TRBJ2-7|14|TRBD1|.|TRBV2
TGTGCCAGGCAACAGGGGATGGGCTCCTACGAGCAGTACTTC
CARQQGMGSYEQYF
>TRBJ1-1|13|.|.|TRBV10-3
TGTGCCATCAGGCGACAGTGGAACACTGAAGCTTTCTTT
CAIRRQWNTEAFF
>TRBJ1-1|13|.|.|TRBV5-6
TGTGCCAGCAGCTTGATATTGGTCTCAGAAGCTTTCTTT
CASSLILVSEAFF
>TRBJ1-1|14|.|.|TRBV25-1
TGTGCCAGCAAAAATCACAGGGCCGGCGCTGAAGCTTTCTTT
CASKNHRAGAEAFF
>TRBJ1-1|15|TRBD1|.|TRBV5-6
TGTGCCAGCAGCCTCCGGGACAGGGAGAACACTGAAGCTTTCTTT
CASSLRDRENTEAFF
>TRBJ1-4|14|TRBD1|many|TRBV9
TGTGCCAGCAGCGGACAGGGTGGGAATGAAAAACTGTTTTTT
CASSGQGGNEKLFF
>TRBJ1-2|14|.|.|TRBV7-2
TGTGCCAGCAGCTTAGTACAGCTTAACTATGGCTACACCTTC
CASSLVQLNYGYTF
>TRBJ1-1|15|TRBD1|few|TRBV25-1
TGTGCCAGCAGTCCTCAGGGGGGAGCAGACATTGAAGCTTTCTTT
CASSPQGGADIEAFF
>TRBJ2-2|12|.|few|TRBV7-9
TGTGCCAGCAGCCCCATCACCGGGGAGCTGTTTTTT
CASSPITGELFF
>TRBJ2-7|13|.|.|TRBV30
TGTGCCTGGAGTGAACAGAGCTCCTACGAGCAGTACTTC
CAWSEQSSYEQYF
>TRBJ1-1|12|.|.|TRBV10-3
TGTGCCACGAAAGGGATGAACACTGAAGCTTTCTTT
CATKGMNTEAFF
>TRBJ1-2|15|TRBD1|.|TRBV7-2
TGTGCCAGCAGCTTTTCCGGGACAGGGGACTATGGCTACACCTTC
CASSFSGTGDYGYTF
>TRBJ2-5|14|.|.|TRBV14
TGTGCCAGCAGCCAAGAGAGGGACTTAGAGACCCAGTACTTC
CASSQERDLETQYF
>TRBJ2-7|15|TRBD1|.|TRBV10-3
TGTGCCATCAGTGAGACCGGGACAGGGGAATACGAGCAGTACTTC
CAISETGTGEYEQYF
>TRBJ1-1|17|.|.|TRBV7-9
TGTGCCAGCAGCTATTGGGCGAGTACTGCTACCAACACTGAAGCTTTCTTT
CASSYWASTATNTEAFF